These 9 T cell receptor beta chains share one sample of origin, sequenced in a study of blood T cell repertoires in COVID-19. Profiled with immunoSEQ multiplex PCR; TCRdb holds only in-frame clones, not every one. The sample contains around 150,000 clones, around 82% of which appear only once. The sequencing sample was made of peripheral blood. The receptors were gathered from a woman aged 45-60 years with acute or convalescent COVID-19.

This chain joins TRBV7-2 and TRBJ2-1, with TRBD2 identical over 13 bases. The CDR3 consists of 14 residues. Germline V lookup: CDR1 SGHTA, CDR2 FQGNSA. With V trimmed by 7 bases and J by 5 bases, 2 bases remained unmatched. The CDR3 loop reads CASMTSGGHNEQFF. DNA of the CDR3: TGTGCCAGCATGACTAGCGGGGGGCACAATGAGCAGTTCTTC.

The chain uses TRBV5-1 and TRBJ2-6; D gene ambiguous. Deletions cut 5 bases from V and 0 bases from J, with 6 bases between. The CDR3 consists of 14 residues. The germline V gene encodes CDR1 SGHRS and CDR2 YFSETQ. The CDR3 here is CASRSDSGANVLTF. In DNA form, the CDR3 reads TGCGCCAGCAGGTCAGACTCTGGGGCCAACGTCCTGACTTTC.

As DNA, the CDR3 is TGTGCCAGCAGTGAGGTACAGGAGAGGTCGCCCCAGCATTTT. This encodes CASSEVQERSPQHF. V is TRBV2 and J is TRBJ1-5, with D possibly TRBD1 on 5 matching bases. This CDR3 region has 14 residues. The V end lost 3 bases, the J end lost 9 bases, and 15 bases lay between the germline ends. The germline gives CDR1 SNHLY, CDR2 FYNNEI.

The CDR3 loop reads CASSLVNRPAGTDTQYF. Here the CDR3 DNA reads TGTGCCAGCAGCTTGGTAAACAGGCCAGCCGGTACAGATACGCAGTATTTT. The chain links TRBV7-8 to TRBJ2-3; maybe TRBD1 (5 bases). The CDR3 runs to 17 residues. Trimming cost V 3 bases and J 3 bases, with 19 bases left between them. CDR1 and CDR2 from the germline V gene are SGHVS and FQNEAQ.

This clone came up a few times. This sequence joins TRBV21-1 and TRBJ2-1; the table's D call, TRBD2, was not checked against the DNA. TRBV21-1 counts as a pseudogene. The CDR3 runs 16 residues. For the CDR3, the DNA is TGTGCCAGCACCGGGACTAGCGGGGGGGAGCAGCGTGAGCAGTTCTTC. This gives the protein CASTGTSGGEQREQFF.

This chain connects TRBV2 to TRBJ1-1, with TRBD1 matching over 9 bases. The germline V gene has CDR1 SNHLY and CDR2 FYNNEI. This CDR3 is built from 15 residues. With V trimmed by 4 bases and J by 4 bases, 7 bases remained unmatched. The chain's CDR3 is CASSVTGGGRTEAFF. CDR3 bases: TGTGCCAGCAGTGTGACAGGGGGAGGACGCACTGAAGCTTTCTTT.

This chain uses TRBV7-2 with TRBJ2-1, with 16 bases aligning to TRBD2. Per germline, CDR1 SGHTA and CDR2 FQGNSA. J was trimmed by 6 bases and V by 3 bases; bases with no gene match: 5. CDR3 size: 17 residues. The CDR3 loop reads CASSFSGTSGGANEQFF. As DNA, the CDR3 is TGTGCCAGCAGCTTTTCCGGGACTAGCGGGGGGGCCAATGAGCAGTTCTTC. The full variable domain, its missing parts supplied by reference TRBV7-2 and TRBJ2-1, is GAGVSQSPSNKVTEKGKDVELRCDPISGHTALYWYRQSLGQGLEFLIYFQGNSAPDKSGLPSDRFSAERTGGSVSTLTIQRTQQEDSAVYLCASSFSGTSGGANEQFFGPGTRLTVL.

In its sample, this clone was seen a few times. The rearrangement joins TRBV18 to TRBJ2-5; a possible D gene is TRBD1 (5 bases). From germline, CDR1 is KGHSH and CDR2 LQKENI. V dropped 6 bases and J dropped 5 bases, with 16 bases sitting between them. The CDR3 is made up of 14 amino acids. CDR3: CASSRQPNRETQYF. The CDR3, as DNA: TGTGCCAGCTCTAGGCAACCCAACAGGGAGACCCAGTACTTC. Full variable domain (rest looked up from reference TRBV18 and TRBJ2-5): NAGVMQNPRHLVRRRGQEARLRCSPMKGHSHVYWYRQLPEEGLKFMVYLQKENIIDESGMPKERFSAEFPKEGPSILRIQQVVRGDSAAYFCASSRQPNRETQYFGPGTRLLVL.

CDR3 in amino acids: CASSPHRSWPTIYF. The CDR3 DNA reads as TGTGCCAGCAGCCCGCACCGAAGTTGGCCCACCATATATTTT. V gene TRBV5-8 combines with J gene TRBJ1-3, with D uncertain. Germline assignment: CDR1 SGHTS and CDR2 YDEGEE. V was clipped by 4 bases and J by 9 bases, with 17 bases between them. This CDR3 contains 14 residues.